This passage covers 23 T cell receptor beta chains from one sample sequenced in a study of shared clonotypes between healthy human individuals. Method: immunoSEQ multiplex PCR; TCRdb's copy keeps in-frame clones and lacks some. The table has about 2,500,000 clones, roughly 92% seen once. Sequencing was carried out using naive CD4+ T cells sorted from blood. Documented subset: CD45RA+ positively selected. The receptor source for this set is a man aged 18 to 29 in good health.

The chain recombines TRBV9 with TRBJ2-7, with TRBD1 as a possible D gene (5 bases). This CDR3 is 16 amino acids long. Germline values: CDR1 SGDLS, CDR2 YYNGEE. The V end was cut by 0 bases, the J end by 2 bases, with 15 bases between. The CDR3 region has the DNA TGTGCCAGCAGCGTAGGTCGCGCAGGGTTGACCTACGAGCAGTACTTC. It is translated as CASSVGRAGLTYEQYF.

The chain links TRBV19 to TRBJ1-5, with TRBD1 as a possible D gene (6 bases). V gave up 7 bases and J gave up 9 bases, with 19 bases separating them. Germline assignment: CDR1 LNHDA and CDR2 SQIVND (reference sequence). CDR3 size: 14 residues. CDR3 bases: TGTGCCAGTACCGAGGACAGCCGGTTTCGGCCCCAGCATTTT. The encoded protein is CASTEDSRFRPQHF. The full variable domain, in which reference TRBV19 and TRBJ1-5 provide the parts outside the CDR3, is DGGITQSPKYLFRKEGQNVTLSCEQNLNHDAMYWYRQDPGQGLRLIYYSQIVNDFQKGDIAEGYSVSREKKESFPLTVTSAQKNPTAFYLCASTEDSRFRPQHFGDGTRLSIL.

V gene TRBV6-1 combines with J gene TRBJ1-1; a possible D gene is TRBD1 (6 bases). CDR3 size: 12 residues. Trimming pared 6 bases from V and 7 bases from J, leaving 12 bases between. In germline, CDR1 is MNHNS, CDR2 SASEGT. The CDR3: CASRLGDIEAFF. The CDR3 nucleotides read TGTGCCAGCAGGTTAGGGGACATTGAAGCTTTCTTT.

The chain recombines TRBV28 with TRBJ1-2; TRBD1 aligns across 8 bases. The CDR3 contains 15 residues. With 3 bases clipped from V and 4 bases from J, the junction kept 7 bases outside the gene matches. Per germline, CDR1 MDHEN and CDR2 SYDVKM. DNA of the CDR3: TGTGCCAGCAGTTTCGCCGACAGGGGAGGCTATGGCTACACCTTC. This codes for CASSFADRGGYGYTF.

The chain is built from TRBV18 and TRBJ1-1; D call uncertain. This CDR3 comprises 15 residues. In germline, CDR1 is KGHSH, CDR2 LQKENI. The V end lost 0 bases, the J end lost 0 bases, and 8 bases lay between the germline ends. The CDR3, as DNA: TGTGCCAGCTCACCACCGTTCGGCATGAACACTGAAGCTTTCTTT. It specifies CASSPPFGMNTEAFF.

This chain uses TRBV4-1 with TRBJ1-2, with 9 bases that match TRBD1. Germline V CDR1 and CDR2: MGHRA, YSYEKL. V was clipped by 3 bases and J by 6 bases; unmatched bases: 11. The CDR3 is 16 amino acids. CDR3 nucleotide sequence: TGCGCCAGCAGCCAGAGGGCCGTAACAGGGGGCGATGGCTACACCTTC. Its protein product is CASSQRAVTGGDGYTF.

The chain has TRBV18 and TRBJ2-3, with unresolved D. CDR1 and CDR2 from the germline V gene are KGHSH and LQKENI. The CDR3 has 14 amino acids. V was shortened by 3 bases and J by 2 bases, with 9 bases between the two germline ends. This CDR3 is CASSPGGITDTQYF. Here the CDR3 DNA reads TGTGCCAGCTCACCGGGCGGCATCACAGATACGCAGTATTTT.

The chain uses TRBV10-3 and TRBJ2-7; 7 positions match TRBD2. Germline V gene sequence: CDR1 ENHRY, CDR2 SYGVKD. Trimming removed 5 bases from V and 5 bases from J; junction bases left unmatched: 9. This CDR3 region has 14 residues. The CDR3 DNA sequence: TGTGCCATCAGTCGACTGGGGGGGGAGAACGAGCAGTACTTC. Translated: CAISRLGGENEQYF.

In DNA, the CDR3 is TGTGCCAGCAGCCCGGGGGGGGCTAGCGGGAGGAATGAGCAGTTCTTC. Translated: CASSPGGASGRNEQFF. This chain uses TRBV7-2 with TRBJ2-1; 11 bases fit TRBD2. J gave up 7 bases and V 5 bases, and 10 bases lay outside the gene matches. Germline-derived CDR1 and CDR2 are SGHTA and FQGNSA. The CDR3 totals 16 residues.

Note on this clone: At the DNA level, this CDR3 is encoded by other sequences in the same sample as well. The CDR3 coding sequence is TGCGCCAGCAGCAAGGCTAACTATGGCTACACCTTC. It encodes CASSKANYGYTF. The J gene is TRBJ1-2, the V gene TRBV5-1, with unresolved D. The germline V gene encodes CDR1 SGHRS and CDR2 YFSETQ. CDR3 length: 12 residues. V was shortened by 4 bases and J by 0 bases, with 4 bases between the two germline ends.

The genes are TRBV18 and TRBJ2-1; TRBD2 matches 13 bases. The CDR3 spans 21 residues. Germline values: CDR1 KGHSH, CDR2 LQKENI. After removal of 3 bases from V and 4 bases from J, the junction contained 18 bases not matched to a gene. DNA for the CDR3: TGTGCCAGCTCACCCAAACTTAGAGGGACTAGCGGGGTAACCACATACAATGAGCAGTTCTTC. Translating gives CASSPKLRGTSGVTTYNEQFF.

This chain joins TRBV25-1 and TRBJ2-2, with TRBD2 matching over 13 bases. CDR1 is MGHDK and CDR2 is SYGVNS in the germline V gene. There are 16 residues in the CDR3. The V gene end was trimmed by 7 bases and the J gene end by 6 bases; junction bases not matched to a gene: 8. CDR3 DNA sequence: TGTGCCAGCACCGAAGGCGGACTAGCGGGGGCCGGGGAGCTGTTTTTT. Protein sequence: CASTEGGLAGAGELFF.

This rearrangement joins TRBV19 to TRBJ1-3; D unresolved. This CDR3 is 13 amino acids long. Per germline, CDR1 LNHDA and CDR2 SQIVND (reference sequence). Trimming pared 6 bases from V and 0 bases from J, leaving 6 bases between. The CDR3 protein is CASSLSSGNTIYF. The CDR3 DNA is TGTGCCAGTAGCTTGAGCTCTGGAAACACCATATATTTT.

The rearrangement joins TRBV14 to TRBJ1-4, with D unclear. Trimming cost V 6 bases and J 2 bases, with 13 bases left between them. The CDR3 length is 15 residues. CDR1 SGHDN and CDR2 FVKESK come from the germline V gene. The CDR3 loop reads CASSRSGQTNEKLFF. The CDR3 DNA follows: TGTGCCAGCAGTCGTTCCGGGCAGACTAATGAAAAACTGTTTTTT.

The chain is built from TRBV2 and TRBJ2-3; TRBD1 is a possible D gene (6 bases). CDR3 length: 14 amino acids. The V end was cut by 7 bases, the J end by 1 base, with 12 bases between. Germline V gene lookup returns CDR1 SNHLY and CDR2 FYNNEI. CDR3 loop: CASKLTGGTDTQYF. In DNA form, the CDR3 reads TGTGCCAGCAAATTGACAGGAGGCACAGATACGCAGTATTTT. Combining the CDR3 with reference TRBV2 and TRBJ2-3 gives the whole variable domain EPEVTQTPSHQVTQMGQEVILRCVPISNHLYFYWYRQILGQKVEFLVSFYNNEISEKSEIFDDQFSVERPDGSNFTLKIRSTKLEDSAMYFCASKLTGGTDTQYFGPGTRLTVL.

The chain joins TRBV5-1 to TRBJ2-1, with 13 bases aligning to TRBD2. The V and J ends lost 1 base and 7 bases, in that order; junction bases with no gene match: 5. Germline V gives CDR1 SGHRS, CDR2 YFSETQ. The CDR3 is 16 amino acids. The DNA for the CDR3 is TGCGCCAGCAGCTTGACTAGCGGGGGGGCACGTAATGAGCAGTTCTTC. Translation: CASSLTSGGARNEQFF. Looking up the rest from reference TRBV5-1 and TRBJ2-1 gives the full variable domain: KAGVTQTPRYLIKTRGQQVTLSCSPISGHRSVSWYQQTPGQGLQFLFEYFSETQRNKGNFPGRFSGRQFSNSRSEMNVSTLELGDSALYLCASSLTSGGARNEQFFGPGTRLTVL.

V gene TRBV4-3 combines with J gene TRBJ1-3; D is unclear. Per germline, CDR1 LGHNA and CDR2 YSLEER. The CDR3 contains 16 residues. V was cut by 0 bases and J by 2 bases, with 11 bases left in between. The DNA of the CDR3 is TGCGCCAGCAGCCAAGATTTGGGGAAAACTGGAAACACCATATATTTT. It codes for CASSQDLGKTGNTIYF.

This chain links TRBV7-9 with TRBJ2-5; D may be TRBD1 (6 bases). This CDR3 is built from 16 residues. Germline loops: CDR1 SEHNR, CDR2 FQNEAQ (reference sequence). Trimming pared 0 bases from V and 5 bases from J, leaving 16 bases between. The CDR3 protein is CASSLAGQGKSETQYF. CDR3 DNA: TGTGCCAGCAGCTTAGCGGGGCAGGGGAAGTCGGAGACCCAGTACTTC.

The V gene is TRBV5-8, the J gene TRBJ2-5; 7 bases are shared with TRBD2. CDR1 is SGHTS, CDR2 YDEGEE, per germline. The J segment lost 2 bases and the V segment lost 2 bases, leaving 15 bases of the junction unmatched. The CDR3 contains 18 residues. CDR3 nucleotide sequence: TGTGCCAGCAGCTTATCCCCAGGGAGGGGTGGCGGGCAAGAGACCCAGTACTTC. Residues: CASSLSPGRGGGQETQYF.

CDR3 region: CSVNERDEQFF. CDR3 nucleotide sequence: TGCAGCGTTAACGAGCGCGATGAGCAGTTCTTC. The chain is built from TRBV29-1 and TRBJ2-1; D unresolved. Germline values: CDR1 SQVTM, CDR2 ANQGSEA. V shed 5 bases and J shed 8 bases, with 10 bases lying between them. The CDR3 runs to 11 residues.

This clone appeared once. The rearrangement links TRBV6-5 to TRBJ2-3; no definite D call. The CDR3 consists of 15 residues. Deletions cut 2 bases from V and 2 bases from J, with 11 bases between. Germline lookup yields CDR1 MNHEY and CDR2 SVGAGI. CDR3 DNA: TGTGCCAGCAGTTACAATACACCATCCACAGATACGCAGTATTTT. It is translated as CASSYNTPSTDTQYF.

V gene TRBV18 combines with J gene TRBJ1-2; 9 nucleotides match TRBD1. V was clipped by 6 bases and J by 5 bases; unmatched bases: 7. The CDR3 extends over 14 amino acids. CDR1 is KGHSH, CDR2 LQKENI, per germline. CDR3 protein: CASSPRQGEYGYTF. CDR3 nucleotides: TGTGCCAGCTCGCCCCGACAGGGGGAGTATGGCTACACCTTC.

The chain links TRBV28 to TRBJ1-6; D is unresolved. The V gene's germline CDR1 is MDHEN and CDR2 SYDVKM. V lost 3 bases and J lost 5, with 8 bases in between. The CDR3 covers 14 residues. The CDR3, as DNA: TGTGCCAGCAGTTTGATGGGGAATAATTCACCCCTCCACTTT. Translated: CASSLMGNNSPLHF.